This entry lists 21 T cell receptor beta chains sequenced from one sample in a study of T cell responses to AZD1222 COVID-19 vaccine listed by TCRdb under 2021. Taken with the paper, the label for time point translates to: baseline before first vaccination. Library construction relied on the immunoSEQ multiplex PCR assay. TCRdb obtained this table from immuneACCESS and retained in-frame rearrangements with V and J assigned. These tables miss some clones; where compared with another copy, unresolved V genes account for less than half of the shortfall, and the remainder is unexplained. Across this sample there are over 120,000 clones, with 93% seen only once. The top ten clonotypes cover 5% to 5.5% of the sample. The material sequenced was peripheral blood, taken on day 0 of AZD1222 vaccination. Receptors originate from an adult in good health.

The J gene is TRBJ1-1, the V gene TRBV7-9; TRBD1 matches 8 bases. This CDR3 is 16 amino acids long. With 5 bases clipped from V and 1 base from J, the junction kept 9 bases outside the gene matches. CDR1 and CDR2 (germline): SEHNR, FQNEAQ (reference sequence). As DNA, the CDR3 is TGTGCCAGCAGCACGGACAGGGAAGGGCGGAACACTGAAGCTTTCTTT. Residues: CASSTDREGRNTEAFF. The complete variable domain, with remaining parts taken from reference TRBV7-9 and TRBJ1-1, reads DTGVSQNPRHKITKRGQNVTFRCDPISEHNRLYWYRQTLGQGPEFLTYFQNEAQLEKSRLLSDRFSAERPKGSFSTLEIQRTEQGDSAMYLCASSTDREGRNTEAFFGQGTRLTVV.

The chain combines TRBV27 with TRBJ1-6; the D gene is possibly TRBD1 (6 bases). Germline V lookup: CDR1 MNHEY, CDR2 SMNVEV (reference sequence). This CDR3 has 15 amino acids. V gave up 5 bases and J gave up 2 bases, with 10 bases separating them. The CDR3 here is CASSPEGAYNSPLHF. For the CDR3, the DNA is TGTGCCAGCAGTCCCGAGGGGGCCTATAATTCACCCCTCCACTTT.

The V and J genes are TRBV14 and TRBJ1-6, with D unclear. The CDR3 covers 14 residues. Germline assignment: CDR1 SGHDN and CDR2 FVKESK. The V and J ends lost 4 bases and 6 bases respectively, with 10 bases between them. The CDR3 protein is CASSPKRFNSPLHF. CDR3 nucleotide sequence: TGTGCCAGCAGCCCTAAGAGATTTAATTCACCCCTCCACTTT.

The V call is TRBV7-9, the J call TRBJ1-3, with TRBD1 matching 10 bases. V gave up 4 bases and J gave up 4 bases; unmatched junction bases: 1. CDR3 length: 14 amino acids. In germline, CDR1 is SEHNR, CDR2 FQNEAQ (reference sequence). This CDR3 is CASSWTGGGNTIYF. The CDR3 DNA reads TGTGCCAGCAGCTGGACAGGGGGGGGAAACACCATATATTTT.

J is TRBJ1-3 and V is TRBV4-1; D gene unclear. Trimming removed 0 bases from V and 4 bases from J, with 10 bases in between. There are 15 residues in the CDR3. The germline CDR1 and CDR2 sequences are MGHRA and YSYEKL. In DNA, the CDR3 is TGCGCCAGCAGCCAAGACCCCGGAAGGGGAAACACCATATATTTT. This codes for CASSQDPGRGNTIYF.

The chain recombines TRBV30 with TRBJ2-1; 8 bases are shared with TRBD2. The germline CDR1 and CDR2 sequences are GTSNPN and SVGIG (reference sequence). V trimming: 2 bases; J trimming: 3 bases; junction bases outside the gene matches: 18. The CDR3 spans 19 residues. Written as DNA, the CDR3 is TGTGCCTGGAGTAAGGACCGCCGGAGAGGGACTAGTTTCTACAATGAGCAGTTCTTC. This encodes CAWSKDRRRGTSFYNEQFF. The full variable domain, its missing parts supplied by reference TRBV30 and TRBJ2-1, is SQTIHQWPATLVQPVGSPLSLECTVEGTSNPNLYWYRQAAGRGLQLLFYSVGIGQISSEVPQNLSASRPQDRQFILSSKKLLLSDSGFYLCAWSKDRRRGTSFYNEQFFGPGTRLTVL.

This chain uses TRBV5-4 with TRBJ2-7; either TRBD1 or TRBD2 may supply D (7 bases each). CDR1 SGHNT and CDR2 YYREEE come from the germline V gene (reference sequence). This CDR3 has 14 residues. V shed 4 bases and J shed 3 bases, with 14 bases lying between them. The DNA for the CDR3 is TGTGCCAGCAGCGGGGGGGACAGCAACTACGAGCAGTACTTC. Amino acids: CASSGGDSNYEQYF.

The chain is built from TRBV19 and TRBJ2-2, with a weak D call TRBD2 (6 bases). Trimming cost V 5 bases and J 7 bases, with 14 bases left between them. CDR1 and CDR2 from the germline V gene are LNHDA and SQIVND (reference sequence). The CDR3 sequence is 14 residues long. CDR3 region: CASSSAREVGELFF. The CDR3 DNA is TGTGCCAGTAGTTCGGCAAGGGAGGTCGGGGAGCTGTTTTTT.

The V and J genes are TRBV2 and TRBJ1-6; D not resolved. CDR1 is SNHLY, CDR2 FYNNEI, per germline. The CDR3 has 13 amino acids. V lost 6 bases and J lost 7, with 10 bases in between. CDR3 DNA sequence: TGTGCCAGCAGGCGGACTACGAATTCACCCCTCCACTTT. Translated, it gives CASRRTTNSPLHF.

The gene calls are TRBV30 and TRBJ1-1, with D unresolved. Trimming pared 4 bases from V and 0 bases from J, leaving 12 bases between. There are 14 residues in the CDR3. The germline V gene has CDR1 GTSNPN and CDR2 SVGIG (reference sequence). In DNA form, the CDR3 reads TGTGCCTGGACTGGGAGGCCCATGAACACTGAAGCTTTCTTT. This encodes CAWTGRPMNTEAFF.

The chain carries TRBV14 and TRBJ2-7; D is tentatively TRBD1 or TRBD2 (5 bases each). The CDR3 is 14 amino acids. Trimming removed 4 bases from V and 2 bases from J, with 12 bases in between. Germline V lookup: CDR1 SGHDN, CDR2 FVKESK. CDR3 coding DNA: TGTGCCAGCAGCCGCCGGGACGGAACCTACGAGCAGTACTTC. The encoded protein is CASSRRDGTYEQYF.

The genes are TRBV13 and TRBJ2-1; D gene unclear. V shed 2 bases and J shed 9 bases, with 5 bases lying between them. The CDR3 loop spans 11 amino acids. From germline, CDR1 is PRHDT and CDR2 FYEKMQ (reference sequence). CDR3 protein: CASSLRGEQFF. CDR3 in DNA: TGTGCCAGCAGCTTACGTGGTGAGCAGTTCTTC.

This chain connects TRBV6-1 to TRBJ2-1; D is undetermined. V lost 3 bases, J lost 7 bases, and 7 bases lay in between. The CDR3 is made up of 12 amino acids. Germline lookup yields CDR1 MNHNS and CDR2 SASEGT. The CDR3, as DNA: TGTGCCAGCAGTGACACGGTTAATGAGCAGTTCTTC. This translates into CASSDTVNEQFF.

This chain links TRBV6-5 with TRBJ1-2, with D possibly being TRBD1 (5 bases). CDR1 is MNHEY, CDR2 SVGAGI, per germline. V dropped 1 base and J dropped 8 bases, with 8 bases sitting between them. CDR3 size: 12 residues. The CDR3 coding sequence is TGTGCCAGCAGTTACTATCGGGACGGCTACACCTTC. Its protein product is CASSYYRDGYTF.

The V gene is TRBV5-4, the J gene TRBJ2-7; TRBD2 matches 8 bases. The CDR3 length is 15 residues. Germline-derived CDR1 and CDR2 are SGHNT and YYREEE (reference sequence). With V trimmed by 4 bases and J by 5 bases, 11 bases remained unmatched. DNA for the CDR3: TGTGCCAGCAGCCCCCGAGATAGCGGGACAAACGAGCAGTACTTC. Protein product: CASSPRDSGTNEQYF. The entire variable domain, with the rest obtained from reference TRBV5-4 and TRBJ2-7, is as follows: ETGVTQSPTHLIKTRGQQVTLRCSSQSGHNTVSWYQQALGQGPQFIFQYYREEENGRGNFPPRFSGLQFPNYSSELNVNALELDDSALYLCASSPRDSGTNEQYFGPGTRLTVT.

This clone was seen a few times. The V call is TRBV19, the J call TRBJ1-1, with D maybe TRBD1 (5 bases). The V end lost 3 bases, the J end lost 3 bases, and 11 bases lay between the germline ends. Germline assignment: CDR1 LNHDA and CDR2 SQIVND (reference sequence). CDR3 size: 14 residues. CDR3 nucleotides: TGTGCCAGTAGTATTTGGGGCTTGGACACTGAAGCTTTCTTT. Protein: CASSIWGLDTEAFF.

The chain uses TRBV7-2 and TRBJ2-7; D is ambiguous. Trimming removed 1 base at V and 4 bases at J, with 14 bases between. The CDR3 spans 15 residues. The V gene's germline CDR1 is SGHTA and CDR2 FQGNSA. CDR3 sequence: CASSLEETPIYEQYF. CDR3 coding DNA: TGTGCCAGCAGCTTAGAAGAGACACCGATTTACGAGCAGTACTTC.

The rearrangement joins TRBV4-1 to TRBJ2-1, with 7 bases aligning to TRBD1. The CDR3 has 16 amino acids. The germline V gene encodes CDR1 MGHRA and CDR2 YSYEKL. The junction had 6 bases not matched to a gene; V was cut back by 4 bases and J by 0 bases. CDR3 region: CASSRQTGFSYNEQFF. Here the CDR3 DNA reads TGCGCCAGCAGCCGCCAGACAGGGTTCTCCTACAATGAGCAGTTCTTC.

This clone was found once. J is TRBJ1-6 and V is TRBV12-5, with 8 nucleotides matching TRBD1. With 5 bases clipped from V and 3 bases from J, the junction kept 3 bases outside the gene matches. From germline, CDR1 is LGHNT and CDR2 FRNRAP. The CDR3 is 15 amino acids. The CDR3 nucleotides are TGTGCTAGTGGTATAGGACAGGGCTATAATTCACCCCTCCACTTT. Translating it yields CASGIGQGYNSPLHF.

The chain uses TRBV30 and TRBJ2-7, with no clear D. The ends were cut back, 4 bases at V and 2 bases at J, with 15 bases in the middle. This CDR3 has 14 residues. Looked up from germline, CDR1 is GTSNPN and CDR2 is SVGIG (reference sequence). CDR3 sequence reads: CAWTVGMKAYEQYF. The CDR3 coding sequence is TGTGCCTGGACCGTAGGGATGAAAGCCTACGAGCAGTACTTC.

The chain's CDR3 is CASSDHRGPDTGELFF. DNA of the CDR3: TGTGCCAGCAGTGACCACAGGGGCCCCGACACCGGGGAGCTGTTTTTT. The chain uses TRBV6-1 and TRBJ2-2; 7 positions match TRBD1. V trimming: 3 bases; J trimming: 3 bases; junction bases outside the gene matches: 7. The CDR3 sequence is 16 residues long. Germline lookup yields CDR1 MNHNS and CDR2 SASEGT.